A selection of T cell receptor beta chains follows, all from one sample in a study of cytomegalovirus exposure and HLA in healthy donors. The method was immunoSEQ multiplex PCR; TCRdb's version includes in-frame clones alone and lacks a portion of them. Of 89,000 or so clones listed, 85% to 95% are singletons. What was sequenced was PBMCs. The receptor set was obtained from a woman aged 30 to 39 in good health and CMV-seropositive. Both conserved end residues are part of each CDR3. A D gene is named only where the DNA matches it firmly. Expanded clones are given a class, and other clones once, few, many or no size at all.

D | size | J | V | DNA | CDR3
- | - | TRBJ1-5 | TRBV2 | TGTGCCAGCAAGAGTAGCAATCAGCCCCAGCATTTT | CASKSSNQPQHF
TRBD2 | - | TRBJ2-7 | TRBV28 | TGTGCCAGCAGTTTCCCGGGACTAGCGGGAGTAAAGCAGTACTTC | CASSFPGLAGVKQYF
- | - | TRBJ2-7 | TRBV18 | TGTGCCAGCTCACCCGGTACCGAGCAGTACTTC | CASSPGTEQYF
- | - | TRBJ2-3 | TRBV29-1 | TGCAGCGTTGGCCCCTACGGTACGCAGTATTTT | CSVGPYGTQYF
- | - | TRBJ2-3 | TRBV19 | TGTGCCAGTAGTTTAGCTAGCGTGGATACGCAGTATTTT | CASSLASVDTQYF
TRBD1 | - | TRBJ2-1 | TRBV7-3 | TGTGCCAGCAGCTTAATTGGGACAGGGGACTACAATGAGCAGTTCTTC | CASSLIGTGDYNEQFF
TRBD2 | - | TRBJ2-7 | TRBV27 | TGTGCCAGCAGTTTAATGCTAGCGGGAGACGAGCAGTACTTC | CASSLMLAGDEQYF
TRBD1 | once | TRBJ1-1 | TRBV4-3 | TGCGCCAGCAGCCAAGACCGACAGGGGAGATGGGACACTGAAGCTTTCTTT | CASSQDRQGRWDTEAFF
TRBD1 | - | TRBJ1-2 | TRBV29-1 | TGCAGCGTTGAAGGACAGGGCACCTATGGCTACACCTTC | CSVEGQGTYGYTF
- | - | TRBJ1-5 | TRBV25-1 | TGTGCCAGCAGTGGCTGGACAGTCAATCAGCCCCAGCATTTT | CASSGWTVNQPQHF
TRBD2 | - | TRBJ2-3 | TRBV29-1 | TGCAGCGTTGCCCCTAGCGGGAGATACGATACGCAGTATTTT | CSVAPSGRYDTQYF
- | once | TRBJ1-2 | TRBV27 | TGTGCCAGCAGTTTTCGGGGTAACTATGGCTACACCTTC | CASSFRGNYGYTF
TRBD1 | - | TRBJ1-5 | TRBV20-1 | TGCGGTAGACAGGGTCAGCCCCAGCATTTT | CGRQGQPQHF
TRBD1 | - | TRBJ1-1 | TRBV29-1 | TGCAGCGTTGAAGATTTTGCTGACAGGGACATGAACACTGAAGCTTTCTTT | CSVEDFADRDMNTEAFF
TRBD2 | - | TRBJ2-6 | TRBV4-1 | TGCGCCAGCAGCCGAGCGGGAGCGGGGGCCAACGTCCTGACTTTC | CASSRAGAGANVLTF
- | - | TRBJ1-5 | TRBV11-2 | TGTGCCAGCAGCTTAGTTTCAGGGGGCAATCAGCCCCAGCATTTT | CASSLVSGGNQPQHF
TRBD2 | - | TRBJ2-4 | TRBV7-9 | TGTGCCAGCAGCCAACCCCCTAGCGGGGTAGCCAAAAACATTCAGTACTTC | CASSQPPSGVAKNIQYF
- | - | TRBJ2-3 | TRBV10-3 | TGTGCCATCAGTGACTCACTGTTATCAGATACGCAGTATTTT | CAISDSLLSDTQYF
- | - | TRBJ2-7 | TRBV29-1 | TGCAGCGTTGGGAAGTCCTCGGGCTACGAGCAGTACTTC | CSVGKSSGYEQYF
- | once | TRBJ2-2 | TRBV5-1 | TGCGCCAGCAGCTTGCCCACAGGGTGGGCCGGGGAGCTGTTTTTT | CASSLPTGWAGELFF
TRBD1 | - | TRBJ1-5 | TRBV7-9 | TGTGCCAGCAGCTTAGACCGAGGACAGGGACAGAATCAGCCCCAGCATTTT | CASSLDRGQGQNQPQHF
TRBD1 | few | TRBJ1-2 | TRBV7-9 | TGTGCCAGCAGAGGGACAGGGAATGGCTACACCTTC | CASRGTGNGYTF
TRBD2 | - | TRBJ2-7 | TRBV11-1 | TGTGCCAGCAGCTTAGGAGGGACTAGCGGGAGGATCTACGAGCAGTACTTC | CASSLGGTSGRIYEQYF
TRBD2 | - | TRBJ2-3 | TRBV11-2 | TGTGCCAGCAGCCCAGGGGCTAGCGGGGCAGATACGCAGTATTTT | CASSPGASGADTQYF
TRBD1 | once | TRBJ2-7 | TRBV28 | TGTGCCAGCAGTCTCTCGGGACAGGGGGCTCACGAGCAGTACTTC | CASSLSGQGAHEQYF
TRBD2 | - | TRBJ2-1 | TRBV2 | TGTGCGATAACGCGGGGGGGTTTGAATGAGCAGTTCTTC | CAITRGGLNEQFF
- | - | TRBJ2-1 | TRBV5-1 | TGCGCCAGCAGCTTGTTGTCCGCAGAACACTACAATGAGCAGTTCTTC | CASSLLSAEHYNEQFF
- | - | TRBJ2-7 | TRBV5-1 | TGCGCCAGCAGCTTGGTCGGGACACAGTCCTACGAGCAGTACTTC | CASSLVGTQSYEQYF
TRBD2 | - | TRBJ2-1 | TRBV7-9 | TGTGCCAGCAGCTCACCGGGACTAGCGGGATGGACCTACAATGAGCAGTTCTTC | CASSSPGLAGWTYNEQFF
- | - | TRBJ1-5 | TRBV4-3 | TGCGCCAGCAGCCAAGATCTGGGGGGGAGTCAGCCCCAGCATTTT | CASSQDLGGSQPQHF
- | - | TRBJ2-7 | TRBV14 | TGTGCCAGCAGCCCCCTACGTATGGGAGCCGGGGTTGAGCAGTACTTC | CASSPLRMGAGVEQYF
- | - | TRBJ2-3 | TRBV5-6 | TGTGCCAGCAGCTTCTACACAGATACGCAGTATTTT | CASSFYTDTQYF
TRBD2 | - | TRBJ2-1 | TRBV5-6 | TGTGCCAGCAGCTATCCGGCCACTAGCGCCTACAATGAGCAGTTCTTC | CASSYPATSAYNEQFF
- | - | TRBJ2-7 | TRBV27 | TGTGCCAGCAGTTTAATCACCGGGAAGCACGAGCAGTACTTC | CASSLITGKHEQYF
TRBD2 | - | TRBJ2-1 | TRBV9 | TGTGCCAGCAGCCCAGGCCCTAGCGGGCTCTACAATGAGCAGTTCTTC | CASSPGPSGLYNEQFF
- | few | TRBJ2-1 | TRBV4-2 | TGTGCCAGCAGCCATGAAGACTATGAGCAGTTCTTC | CASSHEDYEQFF
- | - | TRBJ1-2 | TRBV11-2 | TGTGCCAGCAGCTCACCTTTAAGAGTTCTCTATGGCTACACCTTC | CASSSPLRVLYGYTF
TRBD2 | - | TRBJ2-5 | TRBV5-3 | TGTGCCAGAAGCCATCCGCGGGCGGGAGGGCTTGTAAGTGGAGAGACCCAGTACTTC | CARSHPRAGGLVSGETQYF